The 22 T cell receptor beta chains below come from one sample, sequenced in a study of T cell responses to AZD1222 COVID-19 vaccine. Using immunoSEQ multiplex PCR, the repertoire was profiled, and TCRdb retains in-frame clones only, with some absent. The table includes about 140,000 clones, 70% to 90% detected once. Sequenced material: peripheral blood, taken 28 days after the second AZD1222 dose. These receptors came from an adult who received the AZD1222 COVID-19 vaccine.

The chain uses TRBV19 and TRBJ1-1; 10 bases are a match to TRBD1. This CDR3 is built from 13 residues. V lost 6 bases, J lost 5 bases, and 3 bases stayed unmatched. Germline V lookup: CDR1 LNHDA, CDR2 SQIVND (reference sequence). CDR3 loop: CASSDRGPTEAFF. CDR3 coding DNA: TGTGCCAGTAGCGACAGGGGGCCAACTGAAGCTTTCTTT.

This chain joins TRBV7-9 and TRBJ1-5, with 7 nucleotides matching TRBD1. With V trimmed by 0 bases and J by 0 bases, 5 bases remained unmatched. In germline, CDR1 is SEHNR, CDR2 FQNEAQ (reference sequence). The length of the CDR3 is 17 residues. The CDR3 here is CASSLAEGALSNQPQHF. The CDR3 DNA follows: TGTGCCAGCAGCTTAGCGGAGGGGGCACTTAGCAATCAGCCCCAGCATTTT.

This clone was observed a single time. This chain's CDR3 is CASRATAFEKLFF. The CDR3 DNA reads TGTGCCAGCAGGGCCACGGCGTTTGAAAAACTGTTTTTT. The chain carries TRBV6-5 and TRBJ1-4; D not certain. The CDR3 sequence is 13 residues long. The germline CDR1 and CDR2 sequences are MNHEY and SVGAGI. The V gene lost 6 bases and the J gene lost 7 bases, with 12 bases spanning the gap.

This chain joins TRBV10-3 and TRBJ1-1, with a tentative D call TRBD1 (5 bases). The length of the CDR3 is 15 residues. Germline V gene lookup returns CDR1 ENHRY and CDR2 SYGVKD. The V end was cut by 0 bases, the J end by 5 bases, with 13 bases between. The CDR3 DNA reads TGTGCCATCAGTGAGTCGAGGATAGGGGAGACTGAAGCTTTCTTT. Translated: CAISESRIGETEAFF.

The V gene is TRBV30, the J gene TRBJ1-2, with D maybe TRBD1 (5 bases). The length of the CDR3 is 18 residues. Deletions cut 1 base from V and 4 bases from J, with 25 bases between. Germline V gene data show CDR1 as GTSNPN and CDR2 as SVGIG (reference sequence). The CDR3 bases are TGTGCCTGGAGTGAAACATTATATCGACAGCGCGGAATCTATGGCTACACCTTC. Translated, it gives CAWSETLYRQRGIYGYTF.

The V gene is TRBV30, the J gene TRBJ1-2; 8 positions match TRBD1. CDR1 is GTSNPN, CDR2 SVGIG, per germline (reference sequence). With V trimmed by 5 bases and J by 0 bases, 5 bases remained unmatched. The CDR3 is made up of 14 amino acids. In DNA form, the CDR3 reads TGTGCCTGGCAGGGGGCGAGAGCTAACTATGGCTACACCTTC. Protein product: CAWQGARANYGYTF.

Worth noting for this clone: An end of the junction does not agree with germline; a read error may underlie this. The genes are TRBV5-1 and TRBJ1-2; a possible D gene is TRBD1 (5 bases). This CDR3 has 14 residues. Germline CDR1 is SGHRS and CDR2 is YFSETQ. The CDR3 bases are TGCGCCAGCAGCTTTCGCGACCCGGGACCGGCTTCTGTATTC. Encoded protein: CASSFRDPGPASVF.

This clone was found once. V is TRBV6-5 and J is TRBJ2-7; 8 bases line up with TRBD1. This CDR3 contains 14 residues. With 8 bases clipped from V and 2 bases from J, the junction kept 8 bases outside the gene matches. Germline loops: CDR1 MNHEY, CDR2 SVGAGI. The CDR3: CASWGTGNTYEQYF. In nucleotides, the CDR3 is TGTGCCAGCTGGGGGACAGGTAACACCTACGAGCAGTACTTC.

The V call is TRBV11-2, the J call TRBJ2-5; 8 bases map to TRBD1. The germline V gene encodes CDR1 SGHAT and CDR2 FQNNGV. This CDR3 comprises 13 residues. V lost 5 bases and J lost 5; bases outside the gene matches: 4. As DNA, the CDR3 is TGTGCCAGCAGCCGGACAGGGTTGGAGACCCAGTACTTC. Translated: CASSRTGLETQYF.

The chain couples TRBV6-5 to TRBJ2-5, with D possibly being TRBD1 (6 bases). V lost 10 bases to trimming and J lost 6 bases, with 12 bases between them. The CDR3 covers 11 residues. CDR1 MNHEY and CDR2 SVGAGI come from the germline V gene. DNA of the CDR3: TGTGCCACCAGGGGTTCGAAGACCCAGTACTTC. This gives the protein CATRGSKTQYF.

The V and J genes are TRBV5-1 and TRBJ1-2; no firm D call. V was cut by 4 bases and J by 7 bases, with 20 bases left in between. CDR1 SGHRS and CDR2 YFSETQ come from the germline V gene. This CDR3 has 15 residues. The CDR3 DNA follows: TGCGCCAGCAGCCCCAGTCCCGGCAATCCCGGTGGCTACACCTTC. It codes for CASSPSPGNPGGYTF.

The chain uses TRBV5-5 and TRBJ2-1, with TRBD2 identical over 11 bases. The V gene's germline CDR1 is SGHKS and CDR2 YYEKEE (reference sequence). The length of the CDR3 is 16 residues. V trimming: 0 bases; J trimming: 4 bases; junction bases outside the gene matches: 3. The CDR3 DNA reads TGTGCCAGCAGCTTGGCACTAGCGGGGGAGTACAATGAGCAGTTCTTC. It translates to CASSLALAGEYNEQFF.

This clone came up a few times. V is TRBV19 and J is TRBJ1-6; D is uncertain. The V and J ends lost 4 bases and 10 bases respectively, with 14 bases between them. CDR3 size: 14 residues. Germline CDR1 LNHDA, CDR2 SQIVND (reference sequence). The CDR3 sequence: CASSNDGLGSPLHF. In DNA form, the CDR3 reads TGTGCCAGTAGTAACGACGGGTTGGGGTCACCCCTCCACTTT.

CDR3 DNA: TGTGCCAGCAGTTTATCTGGGACAGGGTACAACATTCAGTACTTC. It codes for CASSLSGTGYNIQYF. The gene calls are TRBV27 and TRBJ2-4; 9 bases align to TRBD1. V gave up 0 bases and J gave up 7 bases; unmatched junction bases: 4. The CDR3 extends over 15 amino acids. Germline V CDR1 and CDR2: MNHEY, SMNVEV (reference sequence).

The chain joins TRBV19 to TRBJ2-2; 13 bases agree with TRBD2. Germline trimming cut 6 bases from V and 2 bases from J; bases unmatched to any gene: 3. This CDR3 is built from 16 residues. CDR1 is LNHDA, CDR2 SQIVND, per germline (reference sequence). The CDR3 DNA is TGTGCCAGTAGGGGACTAGCGGGAATCAACACCGGGGAGCTGTTTTTT. Translation gives CASRGLAGINTGELFF.

This rearrangement joins TRBV7-8 to TRBJ2-7, with D tentatively TRBD1 or TRBD2 (5 bases each). CDR1 and CDR2 (germline): SGHVS, FQNEAQ. V dropped 1 base and J dropped 5 bases, with 12 bases sitting between them. The length of the CDR3 is 14 residues. DNA of the CDR3: TGTGCCAGCAGCTTAGGGGGGTTTTGGAACGAGCAGTACTTC. Translated: CASSLGGFWNEQYF.

This clone occurred once. The J gene is TRBJ2-7, the V gene TRBV7-9; TRBD2 matches at 10 bases. J was trimmed by 3 bases and V by 5 bases; bases with no gene match: 7. Germline V gene data show CDR1 as SEHNR and CDR2 as FQNEAQ (reference sequence). The CDR3 is made up of 15 amino acids. The CDR3: CASSQGLAEFYEQYF. In nucleotides, the CDR3 is TGTGCCAGCAGCCAAGGACTAGCGGAGTTCTACGAGCAGTACTTC.

The chain has TRBV18 and TRBJ1-1; D gene uncertain. Germline V gives CDR1 KGHSH, CDR2 LQKENI. The CDR3 has 15 amino acids. V shed 1 base and J shed 1 base, with 10 bases lying between them. The CDR3 DNA follows: TGTGCCAGCTCACCACGATCGTTAGAGAACACTGAAGCTTTCTTT. It translates to CASSPRSLENTEAFF.

The chain links TRBV27 to TRBJ2-1; D remains ambiguous. Germline CDR1 is MNHEY and CDR2 is SMNVEV (reference sequence). The V and J ends lost 3 bases and 9 bases respectively, with 9 bases between them. There are 12 residues in the CDR3. CDR3 bases: TGTGCCAGCAGTTTGCTTGGCAGTGAGCAGTTCTTC. Its translation is CASSLLGSEQFF.

The chain uses TRBV7-9 and TRBJ2-1, with D perhaps assigned TRBD1 or TRBD2 (5 bases each). The CDR3 consists of 12 residues. V lost 5 bases to trimming and J lost 9 bases, with 11 bases between them. CDR1 is SEHNR and CDR2 is FQNEAQ in the germline V gene (reference sequence). The CDR3 spells CASSRDGFEQFF. CDR3 bases: TGTGCCAGCAGCCGGGACGGCTTTGAGCAGTTCTTC.

This rearrangement joins TRBV18 to TRBJ2-3; no reliable D call. This CDR3 is 15 amino acids long. Deletions cut 2 bases from V and 2 bases from J, with 11 bases between. The germline gives CDR1 KGHSH, CDR2 LQKENI. CDR3 region: CASSPRGSSTDTQYF. Written as DNA, the CDR3 is TGTGCCAGCTCACCAAGAGGTTCTTCCACAGATACGCAGTATTTT.

This clone is a singleton in its sample. The V and J genes are TRBV27 and TRBJ2-1; 8 bases line up with TRBD1. V was clipped by 2 bases and J by 2 bases; unmatched bases: 8. The CDR3 length is 17 residues. CDR1 MNHEY and CDR2 SMNVEV come from the germline V gene (reference sequence). CDR3 DNA sequence: TGTGCCAGCAGTTTAGGATCGTGGGGACAGGCCTACAATGAGCAGTTCTTC. It translates to CASSLGSWGQAYNEQFF.